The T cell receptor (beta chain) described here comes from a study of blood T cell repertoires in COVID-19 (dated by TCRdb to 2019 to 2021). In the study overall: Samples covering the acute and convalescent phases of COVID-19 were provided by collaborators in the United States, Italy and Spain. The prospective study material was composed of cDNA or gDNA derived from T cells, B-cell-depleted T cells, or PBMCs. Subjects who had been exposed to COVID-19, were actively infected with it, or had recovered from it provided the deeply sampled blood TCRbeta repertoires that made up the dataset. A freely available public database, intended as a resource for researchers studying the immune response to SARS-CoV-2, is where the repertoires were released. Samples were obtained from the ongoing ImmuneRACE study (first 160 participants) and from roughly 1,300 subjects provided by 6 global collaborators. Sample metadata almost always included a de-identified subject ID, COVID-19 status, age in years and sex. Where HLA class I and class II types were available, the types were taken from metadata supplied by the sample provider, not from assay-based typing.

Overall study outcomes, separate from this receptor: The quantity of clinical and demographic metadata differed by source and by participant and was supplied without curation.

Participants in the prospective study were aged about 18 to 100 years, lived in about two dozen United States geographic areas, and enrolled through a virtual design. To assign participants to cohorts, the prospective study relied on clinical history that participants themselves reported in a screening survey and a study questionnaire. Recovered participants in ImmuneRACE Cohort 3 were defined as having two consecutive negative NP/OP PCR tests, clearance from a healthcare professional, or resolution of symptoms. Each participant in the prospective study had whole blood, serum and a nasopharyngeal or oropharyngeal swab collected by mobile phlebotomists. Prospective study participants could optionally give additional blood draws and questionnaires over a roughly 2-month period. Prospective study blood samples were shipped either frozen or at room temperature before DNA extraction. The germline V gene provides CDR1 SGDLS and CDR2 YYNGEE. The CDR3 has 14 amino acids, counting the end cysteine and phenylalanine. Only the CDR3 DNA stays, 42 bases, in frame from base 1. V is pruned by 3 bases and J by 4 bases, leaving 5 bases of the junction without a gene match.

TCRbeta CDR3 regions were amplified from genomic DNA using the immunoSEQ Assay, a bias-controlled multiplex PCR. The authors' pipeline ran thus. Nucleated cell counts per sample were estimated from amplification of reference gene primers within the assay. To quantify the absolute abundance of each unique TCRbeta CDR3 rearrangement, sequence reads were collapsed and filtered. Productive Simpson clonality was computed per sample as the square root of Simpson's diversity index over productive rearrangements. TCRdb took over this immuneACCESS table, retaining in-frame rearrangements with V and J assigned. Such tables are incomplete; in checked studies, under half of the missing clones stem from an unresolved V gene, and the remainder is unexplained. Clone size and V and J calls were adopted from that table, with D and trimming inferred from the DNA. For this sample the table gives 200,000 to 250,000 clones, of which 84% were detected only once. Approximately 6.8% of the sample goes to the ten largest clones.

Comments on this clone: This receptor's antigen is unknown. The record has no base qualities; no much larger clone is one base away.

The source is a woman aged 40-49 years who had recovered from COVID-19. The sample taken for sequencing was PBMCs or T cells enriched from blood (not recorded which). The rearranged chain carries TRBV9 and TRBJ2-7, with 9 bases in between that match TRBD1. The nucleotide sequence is TGTGCCAGCAGCGGGACAGGGGACAGTTACGAGCAGTACTTC. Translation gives CASSGTGDSYEQYF.